These 13 T cell receptor beta chains share one sample of origin, sequenced in a study of T-cell memory formation after mild COVID-19. In TCRdb, the 5' RACE reads were re-called with MiXCR into one record per CDR3 protein. The sample carries 350,000 to 500,000 distinct CDR3 sequences, roughly 17% recorded once. The sample comprised PBMCs or a T cell subset sorted from them (not recorded which). The receptors derive from a young man who had mild COVID-19 (a few samples of this study predate the infection). Cell type and time point are not known.

This sequence joins TRBV6-2 or TRBV6-3 and TRBJ2-5, with D maybe TRBD1 (5 bases). The V end lost 8 bases, the J end lost 1 base, and 14 bases lay between the germline ends. The CDR3 sequence is 14 residues long. From germline, CDR1 is MNHEY and CDR2 SVGEGT. DNA of the CDR3: TGTGCCAGCCTCCCCGACAGCCCCCAAGAGACCCAGTACTTC. Translated: CASLPDSPQETQYF.

This clonotype was counted at least ten times. This chain uses TRBV18 with TRBJ2-7, with D maybe TRBD1 (6 bases). This CDR3 is 13 amino acids long. Germline V gene lookup returns CDR1 KGHSH and CDR2 LQKENI. Trimming took off 5 bases at V and 6 bases at J, with 14 bases between the two ends. This CDR3 is CASSRSDSSEQYV. In DNA, the CDR3 is TGTGCCAGCTCAAGATCGGACAGTTCCGAGCAGTACGTC.

This sequence joins TRBV12-3 or TRBV12-4 and TRBJ2-1; weak D call: TRBD1 (6 bases). The CDR3 contains 15 residues. Trimming shortened V by 4 bases and J by 9 bases, and 19 bases separated the two germline ends. The CDR3, as DNA: TGTGCCAGCAGTTCTGAAAACCTCAGGGGCGCTGAGCAGTTCTTC. Protein: CASSSENLRGAEQFF.

The chain carries TRBV7-6 and TRBJ1-1, with a tentative D call TRBD1 (6 bases). Germline CDR1 reads SGHVS; CDR2 reads FNYEAQ. Trimming took off 5 bases at V and 3 bases at J, with 13 bases between the two ends. The CDR3 length is 14 residues. This chain's CDR3 is CASSGGPGYTEAFF. Here the CDR3 DNA reads TGTGCCAGCAGCGGGGGCCCAGGCTACACTGAAGCTTTCTTT.

This clonotype has just a few counts. The rearrangement uses TRBV7-2 and TRBJ2-5; unclear D gene. Trimming took 5 bases from V and 5 from J, leaving 9 bases between them. The germline V gene encodes CDR1 SGHTA and CDR2 FQGNSA. The CDR3 has 12 amino acids. Written as DNA, the CDR3 is TGTGCCAGCAGCCTCCCAGCGGAGACCCAGTACTTC. This encodes CASSLPAETQYF.

The sample holds a few counts of this clonotype. In nucleotides, the CDR3 is TGCGCCAGCAGCCGCCGGGCAGCCAACCAAGAGACCCAGTACTTC. This sequence encodes CASSRRAANQETQYF. The chain has TRBV4-1 and TRBJ2-5; D gene ambiguous. Trimming left V 4 bases short and J 0 bases short, with 12 bases between. The CDR3 spans 15 residues. The germline CDR1 and CDR2 sequences are MGHRA and YSYEKL.

The chain recombines TRBV12-3 or TRBV12-4 with TRBJ2-7; D is uncertain. The ends were cut back, 4 bases at V and 2 bases at J, with 9 bases in the middle. This CDR3 region has 13 residues. CDR3 loop: CASSWTVTYEQYV. The CDR3 DNA reads TGTGCCAGCAGTTGGACGGTTACCTACGAGCAGTACGTC.

This clonotype has a handful of counts. The J gene is TRBJ2-3, the V gene TRBV15, with D possibly being TRBD1 or TRBD2 (5 bases each). V was trimmed by 0 bases and J by 0 bases, leaving 7 bases between them. Germline values: CDR1 LNHNV, CDR2 YYDKDF (reference sequence). The CDR3 sequence is 15 residues long. The CDR3 DNA follows: TGTGCCACCAGCAGAGAGTGGGGGAGCACAGATACGCAGTATTTT. It encodes CATSREWGSTDTQYF.

V and J are TRBV12-2 and TRBJ2-5; the table's TRBD1 call for D was not verified on the DNA. TRBV12-2 is flagged as a pseudogene. This CDR3 is 14 amino acids long. The chain's CDR3 is CASRTTGIQETQYF. DNA of the CDR3: TGTGCAAGTCGCACGACAGGGATCCAAGAGACCCAGTACTTC.

The chain couples TRBV5-1 to TRBJ1-2, with 8 bases aligning to TRBD1. Germline trimming cut 4 bases from V and 8 bases from J; bases unmatched to any gene: 10. The CDR3 contains 14 residues. Germline lookup yields CDR1 SGHRS and CDR2 YFSETQ. The CDR3 region is CASSRGQESAGYTF. DNA of the CDR3: TGCGCCAGCAGCAGGGGACAGGAGAGCGCCGGCTACACCTTC.

The table lists this clonotype with a few counts. The chain links TRBV7-8 to TRBJ2-2; 11 bases are a match to TRBD2. CDR1 and CDR2 (germline): SGHVS, FQNEAQ. This CDR3 is built from 16 residues. The V segment lost 2 bases and the J segment 6 bases; nucleotides outside the gene matches: 5. CDR3 region: CASSLRLTSGAGELFF. CDR3 coding DNA: TGTGCCAGCAGCTTAAGGTTGACTAGCGGGGCCGGGGAGCTGTTTTTT.

The table lists this clonotype with a few counts. The rearrangement uses TRBV6-5 and TRBJ2-2, with 9 bases that match TRBD1. CDR1 and CDR2 (germline): MNHEY, SVGAGI. The V and J ends lost 6 bases and 3 bases, in that order; junction bases with no gene match: 11. This CDR3 is built from 17 residues. The CDR3 protein is CASRTKGTGTDTGELFF. DNA of the CDR3: TGTGCCAGCAGGACAAAAGGGACAGGGACGGACACCGGGGAGCTGTTTTTT.

The chain uses TRBV5-1 and TRBJ1-1; D remains unclear. Trimming took 0 bases from V and 1 from J, leaving 7 bases between them. CDR3 length: 14 residues. The germline gives CDR1 SGHRS, CDR2 YFSETQ. CDR3 in amino acids: CASSLVQPNTEAFF. The CDR3 DNA follows: TGCGCCAGCAGCTTGGTACAGCCGAACACTGAAGCTTTCTTT. The complete variable domain, with remaining parts taken from reference TRBV5-1 and TRBJ1-1, reads KAGVTQTPRYLIKTRGQQVTLSCSPISGHRSVSWYQQTPGQGLQFLFEYFSETQRNKGNFPGRFSGRQFSNSRSEMNVSTLELGDSALYLCASSLVQPNTEAFFGQGTRLTVV.